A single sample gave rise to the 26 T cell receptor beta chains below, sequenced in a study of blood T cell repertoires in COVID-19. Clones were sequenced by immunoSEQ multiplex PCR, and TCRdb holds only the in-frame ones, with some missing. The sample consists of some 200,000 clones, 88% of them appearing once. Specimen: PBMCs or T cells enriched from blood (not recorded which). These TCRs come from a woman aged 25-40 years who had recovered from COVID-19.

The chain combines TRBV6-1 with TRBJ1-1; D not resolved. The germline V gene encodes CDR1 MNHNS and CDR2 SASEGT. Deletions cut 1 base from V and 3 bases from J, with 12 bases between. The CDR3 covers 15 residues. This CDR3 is CASSEVFIGDTEAFF. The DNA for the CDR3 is TGTGCCAGCAGTGAAGTCTTTATCGGGGACACTGAAGCTTTCTTT.

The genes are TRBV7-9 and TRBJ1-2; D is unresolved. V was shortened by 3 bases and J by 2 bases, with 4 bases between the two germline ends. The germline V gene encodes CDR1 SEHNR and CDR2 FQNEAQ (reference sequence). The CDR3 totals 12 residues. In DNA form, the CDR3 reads TGTGCCAGCAGCTTTTCGAACTATGGCTACACCTTC. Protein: CASSFSNYGYTF.

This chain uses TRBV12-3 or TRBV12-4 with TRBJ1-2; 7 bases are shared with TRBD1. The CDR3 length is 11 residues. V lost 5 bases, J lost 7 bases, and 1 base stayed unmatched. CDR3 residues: CASSRTGGYTF. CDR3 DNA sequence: TGTGCCAGCAGTCGGACAGGTGGCTACACCTTC.

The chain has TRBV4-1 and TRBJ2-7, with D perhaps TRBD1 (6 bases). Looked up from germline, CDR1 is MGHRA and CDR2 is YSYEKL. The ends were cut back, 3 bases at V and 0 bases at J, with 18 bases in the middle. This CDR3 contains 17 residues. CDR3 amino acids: CASSHAYSGTYSYEQYF. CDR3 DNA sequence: TGCGCCAGCAGCCACGCATATTCCGGGACATACTCCTACGAGCAGTACTTC.

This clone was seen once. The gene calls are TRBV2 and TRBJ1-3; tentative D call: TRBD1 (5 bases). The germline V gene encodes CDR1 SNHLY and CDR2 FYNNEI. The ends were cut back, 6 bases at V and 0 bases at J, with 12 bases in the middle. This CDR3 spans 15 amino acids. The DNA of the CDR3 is TGTGCCAGCAGCGGACATCCATCCTCTGGAAACACCATATATTTT. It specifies CASSGHPSSGNTIYF.

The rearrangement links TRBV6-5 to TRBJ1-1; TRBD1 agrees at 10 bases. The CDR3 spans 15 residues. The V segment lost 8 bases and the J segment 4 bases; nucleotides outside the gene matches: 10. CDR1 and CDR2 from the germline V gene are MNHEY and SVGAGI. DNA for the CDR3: TGTGCCAGCCGGGACAGGGGTAGGGGGAGCACTGAAGCTTTCTTT. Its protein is CASRDRGRGSTEAFF.

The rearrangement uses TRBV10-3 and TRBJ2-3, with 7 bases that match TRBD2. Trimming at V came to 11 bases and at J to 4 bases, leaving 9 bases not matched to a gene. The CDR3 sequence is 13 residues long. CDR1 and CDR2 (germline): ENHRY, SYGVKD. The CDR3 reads CASKLRGADTQYF. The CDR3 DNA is TGTGCCTCGAAACTCCGGGGGGCAGATACGCAGTATTTT.

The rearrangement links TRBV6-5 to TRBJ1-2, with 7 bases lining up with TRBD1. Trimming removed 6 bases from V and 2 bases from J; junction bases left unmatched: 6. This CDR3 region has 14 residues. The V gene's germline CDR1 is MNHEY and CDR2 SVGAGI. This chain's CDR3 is CASRSRGENYGYTF. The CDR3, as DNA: TGTGCCAGCAGAAGCAGGGGGGAAAACTATGGCTACACCTTC.

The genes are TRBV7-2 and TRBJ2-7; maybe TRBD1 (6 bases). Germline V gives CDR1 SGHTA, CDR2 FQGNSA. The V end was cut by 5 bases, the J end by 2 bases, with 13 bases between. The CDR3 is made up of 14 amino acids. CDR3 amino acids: CASSARDTTYEQYF. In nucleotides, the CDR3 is TGTGCCAGCAGCGCCCGGGACACCACCTACGAGCAGTACTTC.

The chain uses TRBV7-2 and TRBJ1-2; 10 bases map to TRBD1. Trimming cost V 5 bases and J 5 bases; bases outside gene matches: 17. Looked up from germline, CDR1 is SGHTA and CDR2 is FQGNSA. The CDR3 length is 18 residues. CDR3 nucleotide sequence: TGTGCCAGCAGCACTGATAGTCCGGGACAGGGGAACCGGTATGGCTACACCTTC. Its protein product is CASSTDSPGQGNRYGYTF.

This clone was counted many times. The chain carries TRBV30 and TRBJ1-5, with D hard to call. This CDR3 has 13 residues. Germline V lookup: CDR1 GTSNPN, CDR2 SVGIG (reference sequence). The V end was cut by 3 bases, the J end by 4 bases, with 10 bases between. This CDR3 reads CAWRRTGNQPQHF. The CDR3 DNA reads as TGTGCCTGGAGAAGGACGGGAAATCAGCCCCAGCATTTT.

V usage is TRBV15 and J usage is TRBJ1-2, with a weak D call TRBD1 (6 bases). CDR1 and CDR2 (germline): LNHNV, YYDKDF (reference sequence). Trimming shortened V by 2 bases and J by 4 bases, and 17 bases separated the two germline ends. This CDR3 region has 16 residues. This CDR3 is CATSRLTGLTGYGYTF. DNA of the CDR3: TGTGCCACCAGCAGACTGACAGGCCTTACGGGCTATGGCTACACCTTC.

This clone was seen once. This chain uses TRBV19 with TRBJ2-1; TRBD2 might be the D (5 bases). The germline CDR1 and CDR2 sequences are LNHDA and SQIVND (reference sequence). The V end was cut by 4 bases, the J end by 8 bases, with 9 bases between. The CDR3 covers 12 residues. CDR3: CASSNGGDEQFF. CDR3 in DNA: TGTGCCAGTAGTAATGGAGGAGATGAGCAGTTCTTC.

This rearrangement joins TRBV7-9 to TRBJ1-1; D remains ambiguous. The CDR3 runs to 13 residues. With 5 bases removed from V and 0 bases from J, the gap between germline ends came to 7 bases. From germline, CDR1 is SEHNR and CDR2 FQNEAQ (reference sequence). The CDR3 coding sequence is TGTGCCAGCAGCCGACTATTGAACACTGAAGCTTTCTTT. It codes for CASSRLLNTEAFF.

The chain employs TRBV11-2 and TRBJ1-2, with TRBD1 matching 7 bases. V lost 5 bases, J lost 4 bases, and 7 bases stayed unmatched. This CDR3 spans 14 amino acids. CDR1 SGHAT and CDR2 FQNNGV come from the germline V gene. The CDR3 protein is CASSPITGAYGYTF. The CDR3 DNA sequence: TGTGCCAGCAGCCCAATAACAGGGGCCTATGGCTACACCTTC.

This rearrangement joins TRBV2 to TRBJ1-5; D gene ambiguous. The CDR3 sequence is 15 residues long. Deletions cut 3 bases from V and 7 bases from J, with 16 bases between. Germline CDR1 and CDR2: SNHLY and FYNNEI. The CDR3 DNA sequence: TGTGCCAGCAGTGACCCCGGTGGTCTTTTCCAGCCCCAGCATTTT. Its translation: CASSDPGGLFQPQHF.

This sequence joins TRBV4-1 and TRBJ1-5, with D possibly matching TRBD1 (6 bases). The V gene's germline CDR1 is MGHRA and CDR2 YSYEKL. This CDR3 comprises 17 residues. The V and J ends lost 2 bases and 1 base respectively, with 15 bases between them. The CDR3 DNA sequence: TGCGCCAGCAGCCAACCAACAGGGACCAAGAGCAATCAGCCCCAGCATTTT. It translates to CASSQPTGTKSNQPQHF.

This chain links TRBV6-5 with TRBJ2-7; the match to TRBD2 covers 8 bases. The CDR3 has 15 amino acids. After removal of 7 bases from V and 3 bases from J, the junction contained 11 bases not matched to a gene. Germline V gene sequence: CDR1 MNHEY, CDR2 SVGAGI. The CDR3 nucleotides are TGTGCCAGCACTCCCGGGGGGGGTTTCATCTACGAGCAGTACTTC. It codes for CASTPGGGFIYEQYF.

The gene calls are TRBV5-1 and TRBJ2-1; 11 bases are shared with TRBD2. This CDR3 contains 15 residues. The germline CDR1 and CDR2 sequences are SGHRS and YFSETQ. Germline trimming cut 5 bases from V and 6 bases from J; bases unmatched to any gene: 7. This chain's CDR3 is CASSLVAGGPNEQFF. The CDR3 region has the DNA TGCGCCAGCAGTCTGGTAGCGGGGGGGCCCAATGAGCAGTTCTTC.

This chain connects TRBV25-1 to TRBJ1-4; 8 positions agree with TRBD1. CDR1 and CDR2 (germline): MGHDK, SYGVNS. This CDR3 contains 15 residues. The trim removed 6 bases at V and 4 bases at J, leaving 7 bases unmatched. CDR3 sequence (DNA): TGTGCCAGCAGGAAACCGACAGGGGATAATGAAAAACTGTTTTTT. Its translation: CASRKPTGDNEKLFF. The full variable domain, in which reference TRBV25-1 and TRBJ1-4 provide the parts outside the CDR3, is EADIYQTPRYLVIGTGKKITLECSQTMGHDKMYWYQQDPGMELHLIHYSYGVNSTEKGDLSSESTVSRIRTEHFPLTLESARPSHTSQYLCASRKPTGDNEKLFFGSGTQLSVL.

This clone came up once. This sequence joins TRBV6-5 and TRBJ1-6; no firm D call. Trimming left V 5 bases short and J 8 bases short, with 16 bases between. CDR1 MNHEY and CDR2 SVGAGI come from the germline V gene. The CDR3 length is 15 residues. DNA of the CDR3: TGTGCCAGCAGTATTAGCACGGGGAATCATTCACCCCTCCACTTT. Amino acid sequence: CASSISTGNHSPLHF.

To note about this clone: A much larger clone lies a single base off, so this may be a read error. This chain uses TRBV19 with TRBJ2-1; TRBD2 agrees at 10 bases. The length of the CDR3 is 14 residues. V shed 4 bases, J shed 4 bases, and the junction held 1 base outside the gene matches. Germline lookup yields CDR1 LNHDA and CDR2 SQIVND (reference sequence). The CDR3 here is CASSTSGGYNEQFF. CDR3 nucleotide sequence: TGTGCCAGTAGTACTAGCGGGGGATACAATGAGCAGTTCTTC.

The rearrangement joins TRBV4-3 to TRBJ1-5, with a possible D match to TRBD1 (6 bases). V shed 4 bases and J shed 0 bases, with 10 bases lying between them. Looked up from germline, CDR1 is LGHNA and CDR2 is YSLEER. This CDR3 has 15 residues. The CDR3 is CASSRNRDSNQPQHF. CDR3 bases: TGCGCCAGCAGCCGAAACAGGGATAGCAATCAGCCCCAGCATTTT.

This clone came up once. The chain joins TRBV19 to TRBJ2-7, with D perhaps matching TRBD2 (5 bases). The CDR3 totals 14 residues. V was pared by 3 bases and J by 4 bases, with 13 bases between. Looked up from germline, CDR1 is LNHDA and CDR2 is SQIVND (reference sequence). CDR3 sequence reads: CASSIGQAGYEQYF. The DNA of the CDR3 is TGTGCCAGTAGTATTGGTCAGGCGGGTTACGAGCAGTACTTC.

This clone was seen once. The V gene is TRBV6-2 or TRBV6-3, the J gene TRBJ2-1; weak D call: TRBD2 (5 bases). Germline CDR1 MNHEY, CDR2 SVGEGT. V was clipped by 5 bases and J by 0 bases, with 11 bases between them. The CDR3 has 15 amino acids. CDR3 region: CASSQGGGSYNEQFF. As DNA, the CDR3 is TGTGCCAGCAGTCAAGGAGGTGGCTCCTACAATGAGCAGTTCTTC.

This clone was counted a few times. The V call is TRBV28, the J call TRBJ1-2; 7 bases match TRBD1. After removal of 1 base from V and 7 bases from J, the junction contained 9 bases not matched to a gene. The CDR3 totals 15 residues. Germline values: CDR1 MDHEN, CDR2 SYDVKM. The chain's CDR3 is CASSLSKGGAFGYTF. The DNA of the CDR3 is TGTGCCAGCAGTTTATCTAAAGGGGGCGCTTTTGGCTACACCTTC.